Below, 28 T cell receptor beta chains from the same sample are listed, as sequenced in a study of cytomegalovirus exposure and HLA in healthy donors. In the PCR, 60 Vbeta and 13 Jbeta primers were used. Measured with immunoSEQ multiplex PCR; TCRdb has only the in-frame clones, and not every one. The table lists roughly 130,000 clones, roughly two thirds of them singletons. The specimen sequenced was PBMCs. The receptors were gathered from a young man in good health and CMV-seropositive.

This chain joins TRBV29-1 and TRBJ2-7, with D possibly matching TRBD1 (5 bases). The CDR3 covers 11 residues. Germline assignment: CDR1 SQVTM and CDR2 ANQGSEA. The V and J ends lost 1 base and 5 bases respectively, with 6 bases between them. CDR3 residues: CSVEGGDEQYF. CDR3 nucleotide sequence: TGCAGCGTTGAAGGGGGCGACGAGCAGTACTTC.

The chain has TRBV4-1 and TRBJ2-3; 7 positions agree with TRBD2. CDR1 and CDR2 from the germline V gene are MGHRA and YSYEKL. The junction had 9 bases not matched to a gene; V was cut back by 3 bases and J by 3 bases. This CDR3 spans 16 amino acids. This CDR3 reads CASSHPREVGTDTQYF. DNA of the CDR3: TGCGCCAGCAGCCATCCTCGGGAGGTTGGGACAGATACGCAGTATTTT.

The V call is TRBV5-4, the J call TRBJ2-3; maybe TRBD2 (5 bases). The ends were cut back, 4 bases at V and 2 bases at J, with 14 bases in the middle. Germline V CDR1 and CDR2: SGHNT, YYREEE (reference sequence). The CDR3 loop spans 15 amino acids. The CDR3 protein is CASSGASGHTDTQYF. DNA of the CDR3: TGTGCCAGCAGCGGAGCAAGCGGTCACACAGATACGCAGTATTTT. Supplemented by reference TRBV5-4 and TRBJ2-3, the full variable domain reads ETGVTQSPTHLIKTRGQQVTLRCSSQSGHNTVSWYQQALGQGPQFIFQYYREEENGRGNFPPRFSGLQFPNYSSELNVNALELDDSALYLCASSGASGHTDTQYFGPGTRLTVL.

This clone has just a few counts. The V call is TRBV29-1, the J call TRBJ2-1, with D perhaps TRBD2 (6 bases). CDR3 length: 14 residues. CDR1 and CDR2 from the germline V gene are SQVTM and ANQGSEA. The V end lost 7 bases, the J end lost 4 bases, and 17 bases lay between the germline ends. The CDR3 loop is CSAVLVREYNEQFF. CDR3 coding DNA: TGCAGCGCCGTGTTAGTGCGGGAATACAATGAGCAGTTCTTC.

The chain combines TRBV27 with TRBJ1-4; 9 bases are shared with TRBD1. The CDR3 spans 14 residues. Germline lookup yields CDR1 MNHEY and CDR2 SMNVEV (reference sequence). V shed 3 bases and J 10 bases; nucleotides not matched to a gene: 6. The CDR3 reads CASSLWDRAAKLFF. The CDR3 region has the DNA TGTGCCAGCAGTTTGTGGGACAGGGCTGCAAAACTGTTTTTT.

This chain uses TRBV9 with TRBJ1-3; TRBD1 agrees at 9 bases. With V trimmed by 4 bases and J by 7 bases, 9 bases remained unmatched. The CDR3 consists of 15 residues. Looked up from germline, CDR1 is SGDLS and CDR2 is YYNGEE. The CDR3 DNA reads TGTGCCAGCAGCCTGCTGGACAGGGGAAAGAACACCATATATTTT. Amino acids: CASSLLDRGKNTIYF.

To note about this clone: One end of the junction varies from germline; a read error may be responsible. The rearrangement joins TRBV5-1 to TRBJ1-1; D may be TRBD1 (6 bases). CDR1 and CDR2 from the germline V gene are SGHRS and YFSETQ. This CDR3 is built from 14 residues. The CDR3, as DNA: TGTGCCAGCAGCTTGTGGGCAGGGGTGACTGAAGCTTTCTTT. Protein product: CASSLWAGVTEAFF.

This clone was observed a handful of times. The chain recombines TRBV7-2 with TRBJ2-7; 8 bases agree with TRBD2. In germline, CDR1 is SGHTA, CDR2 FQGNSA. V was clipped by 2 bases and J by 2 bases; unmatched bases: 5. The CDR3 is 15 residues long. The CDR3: CASSLRGGGPYEQYF. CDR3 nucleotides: TGTGCCAGCAGCTTACGGGGGGGAGGGCCCTACGAGCAGTACTTC.

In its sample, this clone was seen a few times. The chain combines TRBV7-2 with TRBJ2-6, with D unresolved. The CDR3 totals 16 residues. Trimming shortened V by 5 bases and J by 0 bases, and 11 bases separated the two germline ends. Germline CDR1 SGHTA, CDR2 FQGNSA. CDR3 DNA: TGTGCCAGCAGCCCTCGACACCTCTCTGGGGCCAACGTCCTGACTTTC. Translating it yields CASSPRHLSGANVLTF.

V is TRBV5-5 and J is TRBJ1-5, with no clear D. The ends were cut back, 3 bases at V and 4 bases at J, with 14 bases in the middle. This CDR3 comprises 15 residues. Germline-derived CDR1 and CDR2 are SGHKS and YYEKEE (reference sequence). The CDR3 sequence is CASSSWTGSNQPQHF. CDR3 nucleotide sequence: TGTGCCAGCAGCTCTTGGACGGGATCGAATCAGCCCCAGCATTTT. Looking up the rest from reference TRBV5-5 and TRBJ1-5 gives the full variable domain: DAGVTQSPTHLIKTRGQQVTLRCSPISGHKSVSWYQQVLGQGPQFIFQYYEKEERGRGNFPDRFSARQFPNYSSELNVNALLLGDSALYLCASSSWTGSNQPQHFGDGTRLSIL.

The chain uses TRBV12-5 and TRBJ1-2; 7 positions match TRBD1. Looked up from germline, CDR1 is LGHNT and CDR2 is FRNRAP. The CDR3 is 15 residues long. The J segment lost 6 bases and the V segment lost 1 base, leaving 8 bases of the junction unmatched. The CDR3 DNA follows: TGTGCTAGTGGTTTGGCTGACAGGGAATGGAATGGCTACACCTTC. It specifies CASGLADREWNGYTF.

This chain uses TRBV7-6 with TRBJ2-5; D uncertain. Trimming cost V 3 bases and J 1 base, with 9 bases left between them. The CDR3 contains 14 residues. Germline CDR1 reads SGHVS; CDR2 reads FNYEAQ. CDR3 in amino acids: CASSLTSPQETQYF. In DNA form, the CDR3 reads TGTGCCAGCAGCTTGACAAGTCCCCAAGAGACCCAGTACTTC.

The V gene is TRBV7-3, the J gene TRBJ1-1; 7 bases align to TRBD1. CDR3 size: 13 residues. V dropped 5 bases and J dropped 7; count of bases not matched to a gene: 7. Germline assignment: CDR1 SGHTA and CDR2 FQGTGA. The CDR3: CASSPQGGGEAFF. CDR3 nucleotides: TGTGCCAGCAGCCCCCAGGGGGGCGGTGAAGCTTTCTTT.

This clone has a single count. This CDR3 is CASSLGGHSNQPQHF. The CDR3 DNA is TGTGCCAGCAGTTTAGGGGGACATAGCAATCAGCCCCAGCATTTT. The J gene is TRBJ1-5, the V gene TRBV28; perhaps TRBD1 as D (6 bases). The V gene lost 2 bases and the J gene lost 0 bases, with 8 bases spanning the gap. CDR1 MDHEN and CDR2 SYDVKM come from the germline V gene. This CDR3 has 15 residues.

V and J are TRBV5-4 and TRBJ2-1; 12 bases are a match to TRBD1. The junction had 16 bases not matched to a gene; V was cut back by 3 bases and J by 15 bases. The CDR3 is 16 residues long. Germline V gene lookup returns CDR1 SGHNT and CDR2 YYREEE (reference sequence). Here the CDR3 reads CASSSDDQTRDRGLFF. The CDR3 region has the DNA TGTGCCAGCAGCTCCGACGACCAAACTCGGGACAGGGGGCTGTTCTTC. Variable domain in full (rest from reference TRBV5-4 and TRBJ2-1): ETGVTQSPTHLIKTRGQQVTLRCSSQSGHNTVSWYQQALGQGPQFIFQYYREEENGRGNFPPRFSGLQFPNYSSELNVNALELDDSALYLCASSSDDQTRDRGLFFGPGTRLTVL.

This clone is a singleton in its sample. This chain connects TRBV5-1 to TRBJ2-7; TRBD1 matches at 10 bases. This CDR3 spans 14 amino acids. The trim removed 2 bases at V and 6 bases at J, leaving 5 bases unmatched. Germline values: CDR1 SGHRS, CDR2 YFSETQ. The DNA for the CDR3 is TGCGCCAGCAGCTTTAACCGGGACAGGGGCGAGCAGTACTTC. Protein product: CASSFNRDRGEQYF.

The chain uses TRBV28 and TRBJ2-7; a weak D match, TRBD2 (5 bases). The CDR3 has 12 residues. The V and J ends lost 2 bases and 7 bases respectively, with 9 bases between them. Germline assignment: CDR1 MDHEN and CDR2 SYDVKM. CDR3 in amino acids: CASSLVGSEQYF. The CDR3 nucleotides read TGTGCCAGCAGTTTAGTGGGGAGTGAGCAGTACTTC.

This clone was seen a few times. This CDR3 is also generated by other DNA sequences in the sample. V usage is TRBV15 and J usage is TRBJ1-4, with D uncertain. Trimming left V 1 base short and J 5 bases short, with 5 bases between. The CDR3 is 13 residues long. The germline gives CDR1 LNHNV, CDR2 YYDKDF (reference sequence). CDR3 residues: CATSRVQNEKLFF. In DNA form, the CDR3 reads TGTGCCACCAGCAGAGTTCAAAATGAAAAACTGTTTTTT. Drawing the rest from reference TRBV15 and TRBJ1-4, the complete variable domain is DAMVIQNPRYQVTQFGKPVTLSCSQTLNHNVMYWYQQKSSQAPKLLFHYYDKDFNNEADTPDNFQSRRPNTSFCFLDIRSPGLGDTAMYLCATSRVQNEKLFFGSGTQLSVL.

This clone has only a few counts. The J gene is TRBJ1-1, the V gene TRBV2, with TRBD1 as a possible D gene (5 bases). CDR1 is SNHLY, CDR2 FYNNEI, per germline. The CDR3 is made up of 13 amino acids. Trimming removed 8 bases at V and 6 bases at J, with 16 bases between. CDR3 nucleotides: TGTGCCAGCTGGGCCGCAGGGCGATCTGAAGCTTTCTTT. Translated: CASWAAGRSEAFF.

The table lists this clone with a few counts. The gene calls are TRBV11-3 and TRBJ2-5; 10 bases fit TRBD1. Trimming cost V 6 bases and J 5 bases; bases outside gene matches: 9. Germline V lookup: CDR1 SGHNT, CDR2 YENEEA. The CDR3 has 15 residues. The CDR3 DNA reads TGTGCCAGCAGTTCCTCGACAGGGGGCTCGGAGACCCAGTACTTC. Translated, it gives CASSSSTGGSETQYF.

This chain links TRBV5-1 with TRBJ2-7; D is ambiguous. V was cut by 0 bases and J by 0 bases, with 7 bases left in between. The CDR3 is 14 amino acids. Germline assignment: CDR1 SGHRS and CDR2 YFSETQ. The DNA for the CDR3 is TGCGCCAGCAGCTTGGGAGTCACCTCCTACGAGCAGTACTTC. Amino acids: CASSLGVTSYEQYF. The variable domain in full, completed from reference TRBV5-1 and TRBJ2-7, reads KAGVTQTPRYLIKTRGQQVTLSCSPISGHRSVSWYQQTPGQGLQFLFEYFSETQRNKGNFPGRFSGRQFSNSRSEMNVSTLELGDSALYLCASSLGVTSYEQYFGPGTRLTVT.

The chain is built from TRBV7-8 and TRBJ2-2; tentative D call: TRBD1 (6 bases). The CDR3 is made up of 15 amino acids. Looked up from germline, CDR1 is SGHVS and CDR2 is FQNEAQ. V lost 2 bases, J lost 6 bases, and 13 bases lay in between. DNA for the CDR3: TGTGCCAGCAGCTTAACAACAGGGTTGTCCGGGGAGCTGTTTTTT. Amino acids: CASSLTTGLSGELFF.

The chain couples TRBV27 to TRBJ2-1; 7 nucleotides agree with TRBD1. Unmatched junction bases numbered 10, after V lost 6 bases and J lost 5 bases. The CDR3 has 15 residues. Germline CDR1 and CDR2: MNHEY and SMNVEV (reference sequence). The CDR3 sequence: CASRQQGTANNEQFF. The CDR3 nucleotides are TGTGCCAGCAGGCAACAGGGGACGGCTAACAATGAGCAGTTCTTC.

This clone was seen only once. The CDR3 bases are TGTGCCAGCAGCTCAGGGGGTGGCGAGCAGTACTTC. It codes for CASSSGGGEQYF. The chain carries TRBV27 and TRBJ2-7; 7 positions agree with TRBD1. After removal of 6 bases from V and 6 bases from J, the junction contained 5 bases not matched to a gene. The CDR3 is made up of 12 amino acids. The germline V gene has CDR1 MNHEY and CDR2 SMNVEV (reference sequence).

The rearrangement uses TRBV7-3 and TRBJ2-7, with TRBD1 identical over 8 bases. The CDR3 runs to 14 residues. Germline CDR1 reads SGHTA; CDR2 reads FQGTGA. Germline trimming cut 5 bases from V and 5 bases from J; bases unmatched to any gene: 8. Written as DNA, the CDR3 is TGTGCCAGCAGCCCGCGGACAGGGACAAACGAGCAGTACTTC. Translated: CASSPRTGTNEQYF.

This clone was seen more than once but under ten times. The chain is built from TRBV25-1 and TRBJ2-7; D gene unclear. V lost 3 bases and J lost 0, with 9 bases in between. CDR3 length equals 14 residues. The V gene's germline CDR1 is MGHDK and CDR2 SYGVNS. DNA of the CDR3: TGTGCCAGCAGTGAGACGCGGAGCTCCTACGAGCAGTACTTC. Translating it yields CASSETRSSYEQYF.

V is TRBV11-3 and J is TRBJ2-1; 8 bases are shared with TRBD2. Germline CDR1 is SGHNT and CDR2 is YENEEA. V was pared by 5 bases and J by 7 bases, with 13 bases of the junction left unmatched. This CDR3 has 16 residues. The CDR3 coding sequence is TGTGCCAGCAGCCCAAGATGGGGACTAGAGTCAAATGAGCAGTTCTTC. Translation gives CASSPRWGLESNEQFF.

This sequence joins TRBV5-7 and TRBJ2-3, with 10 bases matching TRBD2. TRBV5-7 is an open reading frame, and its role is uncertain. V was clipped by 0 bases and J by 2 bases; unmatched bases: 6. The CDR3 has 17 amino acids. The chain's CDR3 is CASSLAALAGDTDTQYF. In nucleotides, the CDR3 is TGTGCCAGCAGCTTGGCCGCTCTAGCGGGGGACACAGATACGCAGTATTTT.